The present TCR beta chain was sequenced within a study of blood T cell repertoires in COVID-19. At the level of the study: Specimens from acute and convalescent COVID-19 originated in the United States, Italy and Spain.

Measured with immunoSEQ multiplex PCR; TCRdb has only the in-frame clones, and not every one. The profile shows 25,000 to 30,000 clones, under 85% of them singletons. The V gene's germline CDR1 is MDHEN and CDR2 SYDVKM. The CDR3 consists of 17 residues. Trimming cost V 6 bases and J 1 base; bases outside gene matches: 9. The TCR was taken from a woman of 80 years or more with acute or convalescent COVID-19. The chain has TRBV28 and TRBJ1-5; 10 nucleotides align to TRBD1. The sequencing sample was made of peripheral blood. The CDR3 sequence is CASSRDRGWGSNQPQHF. The CDR3, as DNA: TGTGCCAGCAGCCGGGACAGGGGTTGGGGAAGCAATCAGCCCCAGCATTTT.